What follows are 10 T cell receptor beta chains derived from one specimen sequenced in a study of blood T cell repertoires in COVID-19. Here immunoSEQ multiplex PCR was the method, and the copy in TCRdb shows in-frame clones only, minus some. The sample contains hundreds of thousands of clones, over 75% of which appear only once. Sequenced input: PBMCs or T cells enriched from blood (not recorded which). These TCRs come from a woman in her 30s who had recovered from COVID-19.

The chain couples TRBV27 to TRBJ1-2; D perhaps matches TRBD1 (5 bases). The CDR3 runs to 15 residues. Germline V gene sequence: CDR1 MNHEY, CDR2 SMNVEV (reference sequence). V lost 3 bases to trimming and J lost 8 bases, with 19 bases between them. The DNA of the CDR3 is TGTGCCAGCAGTTTTGAAGGGGCCGGCTACAACGGCTACACCTTC. Its protein product is CASSFEGAGYNGYTF.

This rearrangement joins TRBV19 to TRBJ1-5; D remains unclear. The germline CDR1 and CDR2 sequences are LNHDA and SQIVND (reference sequence). The CDR3 covers 16 residues. With 4 bases removed from V and 2 bases from J, the gap between germline ends came to 15 bases. CDR3 in DNA: TGTGCCAGTAGTAGGGTAAGCCACAGAGGCAATCAGCCCCAGCATTTT. It translates to CASSRVSHRGNQPQHF.

The rearrangement uses TRBV30 and TRBJ1-2; tentatively, D is TRBD1 (6 bases). Germline V gene data show CDR1 as GTSNPN and CDR2 as SVGIG (reference sequence). The CDR3 length is 14 residues. With 3 bases removed from V and 2 bases from J, the gap between germline ends came to 13 bases. The CDR3 spells CAWRGRGQNYGYTF. The DNA for the CDR3 is TGTGCCTGGAGGGGACGTGGACAGAACTATGGCTACACCTTC.

This chain connects TRBV19 to TRBJ1-3, with no clear D. The V and J ends lost 6 bases and 0 bases respectively, with 9 bases between them. There are 14 residues in the CDR3. CDR1 LNHDA and CDR2 SQIVND come from the germline V gene (reference sequence). For the CDR3, the DNA is TGTGCCAGTAGGCCAGGATACTCTGGAAACACCATATATTTT. Residues: CASRPGYSGNTIYF. The full variable domain, in which reference TRBV19 and TRBJ1-3 provide the parts outside the CDR3, is DGGITQSPKYLFRKEGQNVTLSCEQNLNHDAMYWYRQDPGQGLRLIYYSQIVNDFQKGDIAEGYSVSREKKESFPLTVTSAQKNPTAFYLCASRPGYSGNTIYFGEGSWLTVV.

The chain recombines TRBV12-5 with TRBJ1-1; D is ambiguous. This CDR3 spans 11 amino acids. Germline loops: CDR1 LGHNT, CDR2 FRNRAP. The V gene lost 7 bases and the J gene lost 2 bases, with 5 bases spanning the gap. This chain's CDR3 is CASAHNTEAFF. The CDR3 nucleotides read TGTGCTAGTGCACATAACACTGAAGCTTTCTTT.

This rearrangement joins TRBV24-1 to TRBJ1-5; tentative D call: TRBD1 (5 bases). V shed 3 bases and J shed 0 bases, with 11 bases lying between them. The CDR3 has 16 amino acids. CDR1 is KGHDR and CDR2 is SFDVKD in the germline V gene. Here the CDR3 reads CATSDGAVYSNQPQHF. CDR3 sequence (DNA): TGTGCCACCAGTGATGGGGCAGTATATAGCAATCAGCCCCAGCATTTT.

This chain's CDR3 is CASNLGAGVTDTQYF. The CDR3 coding sequence is TGTGCCAGCAACCTCGGAGCGGGAGTAACAGATACGCAGTATTTT. The chain employs TRBV7-9 and TRBJ2-3, with 8 bases matching TRBD2. The length of the CDR3 is 15 residues. V lost 7 bases, J lost 3 bases, and 9 bases stayed unmatched. Germline CDR1 is SEHNR and CDR2 is FQNEAQ (reference sequence).

The chain couples TRBV6-5 to TRBJ2-4; possibly TRBD2 for D (5 bases). With 7 bases removed from V and 7 bases from J, the gap between germline ends came to 11 bases. The CDR3 consists of 12 residues. Germline CDR1 reads MNHEY; CDR2 reads SVGAGI. The DNA of the CDR3 is TGTGCCAGCAAGGGAGAAGGGAACATTCAGTACTTC. Translated: CASKGEGNIQYF.

The chain joins TRBV19 to TRBJ2-3; TRBD2 is a possible D gene (6 bases). The CDR3 extends over 15 amino acids. Per germline, CDR1 LNHDA and CDR2 SQIVND (reference sequence). Trimming removed 7 bases at V and 4 bases at J, with 18 bases between. CDR3 DNA: TGTGCCAGTAAAATAAACGGGGGACGGGCAGATACGCAGTATTTT. It codes for CASKINGGRADTQYF.

The genes are TRBV6-5 and TRBJ2-7; the D gene is possibly TRBD1 (5 bases). V shed 4 bases and J shed 0 bases, with 10 bases lying between them. This CDR3 comprises 14 residues. CDR1 MNHEY and CDR2 SVGAGI come from the germline V gene. CDR3 residues: CASSFYRSSYEQYF. As DNA, the CDR3 is TGTGCCAGCAGTTTCTACAGGAGCTCCTACGAGCAGTACTTC.